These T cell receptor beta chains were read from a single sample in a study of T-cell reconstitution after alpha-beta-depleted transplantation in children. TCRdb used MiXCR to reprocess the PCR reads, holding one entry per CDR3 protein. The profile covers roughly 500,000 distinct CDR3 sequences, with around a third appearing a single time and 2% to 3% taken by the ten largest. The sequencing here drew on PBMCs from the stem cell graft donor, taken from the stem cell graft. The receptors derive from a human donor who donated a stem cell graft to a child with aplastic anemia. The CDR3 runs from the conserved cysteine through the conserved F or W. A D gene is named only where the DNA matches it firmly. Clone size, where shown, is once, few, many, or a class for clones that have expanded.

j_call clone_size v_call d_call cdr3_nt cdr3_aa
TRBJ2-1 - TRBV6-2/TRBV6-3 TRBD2 TGTGCCAGCAGCCGCTCCTCGACTAGCGGGCTTTACAATGAGCAGTTCTTC CASSRSSTSGLYNEQFF
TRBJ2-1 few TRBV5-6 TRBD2 TGTGCCAGCAGCTTCCCTTTAGCGGGAGCGTATGACAATGAGCAGTTCTTC CASSFPLAGAYDNEQFF
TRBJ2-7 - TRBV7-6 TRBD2 TGTGCCAGCAGCCTTACCCCCAGCGGGGTTTACGAGCAGTACTTC CASSLTPSGVYEQYF
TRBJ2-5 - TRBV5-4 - TGTGCCAGCAGCCTGCCTACCCAACAAGAGACCCAGTACTTC CASSLPTQQETQYF
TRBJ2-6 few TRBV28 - TGTGCCAGCAGCGCAACAGGGACCGGGGCCAACGTCCTGACTTTC CASSATGTGANVLTF
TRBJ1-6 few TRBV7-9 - TGTGCCAGCAGCTTAGGGACATGGGATTCACCCCTCCACTTT CASSLGTWDSPLHF
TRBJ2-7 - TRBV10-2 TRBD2 TGCGCCAGCAGTGAGCGGGAGGGCCCCCACGAGCAGTACTTC CASSEREGPHEQYF
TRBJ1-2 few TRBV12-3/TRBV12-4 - TGTGCCAGCAGTTTTGGCAGGGCAGCTAATGGCTACACCTTC CASSFGRAANGYTF
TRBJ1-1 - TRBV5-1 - TGCGCCAGCAGCTTGGATGGGGGGGCCCTTCAGAAAGCTTTCTTT CASSLDGGALQKAFF
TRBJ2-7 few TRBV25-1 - TGTGCCAGCCCCGGCGGATGGCACTACGAGCAGTACTTC CASPGGWHYEQYF
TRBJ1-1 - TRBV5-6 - TGTGCCAGCAGCTCCTTTAGAGGAAACACTGAAGCTTTCTTT CASSSFRGNTEAFF
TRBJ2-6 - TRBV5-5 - TGTGCCAGCAGCTTGGGGTTTCGGGACACTGGGGCCAACGTCCTGACTTTC CASSLGFRDTGANVLTF
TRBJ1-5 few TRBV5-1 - TGCGCCAGCAGCGCAACAGGAGATAGCAATCAGCCCCAGCATTTT CASSATGDSNQPQHF
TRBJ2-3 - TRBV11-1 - TGTGCCAGCAGCTCGACCGGGACTGGGGTCCGCACAGATACGCAGTATTTT CASSSTGTGVRTDTQYF
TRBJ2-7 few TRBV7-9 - TGTGCCAGCACCTCGGACGGCTACGAGCAGTACTTC CASTSDGYEQYF
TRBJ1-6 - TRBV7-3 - TGTGCCAGCAGCTTAATGGGCGGTCGCAATTCACCCCTCCACTTT CASSLMGGRNSPLHF
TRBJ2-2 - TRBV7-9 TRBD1 TGTGCCAGCAGCTTGGGGGACAGATACACCGGGGAGCTGTTTTTT CASSLGDRYTGELFF
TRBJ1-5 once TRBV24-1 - TGTGCCACGCAACAGTATAGCAATCAGCCCCAGCATTTT CATQQYSNQPQHF
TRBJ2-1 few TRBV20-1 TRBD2 TGCAGTGCTAGACTCCCTAGCGGTTCCTACAATGAGCAGTTCTTC CSARLPSGSYNEQFF
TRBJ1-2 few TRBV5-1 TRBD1 TGCGCCAGCAGCTTGGGCCCCGGGGGACAGGGGGCACATGGCTACACCTTC CASSLGPGGQGAHGYTF
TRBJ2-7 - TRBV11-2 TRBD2 TGTGCCAGCAGGGGACTAGCGGGAATGAACGAGCAGTACTTC CASRGLAGMNEQYF
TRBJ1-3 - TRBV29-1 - TGCAGCGTTGTTGGGGACACCATATATTTT CSVVGDTIYF
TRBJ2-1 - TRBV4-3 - TGCGCCAGCAGCCAAGACGGGTTAGGCTCCTACAATGAGCAGTTCTTC CASSQDGLGSYNEQFF
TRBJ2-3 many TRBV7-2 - TGTGCCAGCAGGCGGGATAGGGGCACAGATACGCAGTATTTT CASRRDRGTDTQYF
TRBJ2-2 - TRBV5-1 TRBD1 TGCGCCAGCACACAGGGGGCGCGAGGCACCGGGGAGCTGTTTTTT CASTQGARGTGELFF
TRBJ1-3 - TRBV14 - TGTGCCAGCAGGCCAACGGGGTTTAGCTCTGGAAACACCATATATTTT CASRPTGFSSGNTIYF
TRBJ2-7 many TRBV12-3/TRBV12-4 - TGTGCCAGCAGTTTATCCCATTACGAGCAGTACTTC CASSLSHYEQYF
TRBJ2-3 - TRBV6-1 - TGTGCCAGCAGTGGAGGCGGGACCAGCACAGATACGCAGTATTTT CASSGGGTSTDTQYF
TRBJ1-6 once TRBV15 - TGTGCCACCAGCACAGGGGTTAATTCACCCCTCCACTTT CATSTGVNSPLHF
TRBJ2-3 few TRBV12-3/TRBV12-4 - TGTGCCAGCAGTTTTGAGGTCAAGACAGATACGCAGTATTTT CASSFEVKTDTQYF
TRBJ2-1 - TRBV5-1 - TGCGCCAGCAGCTTGAAGCTAGCGACATTCCCCTACAATGAGCAGTTCTTC CASSLKLATFPYNEQFF
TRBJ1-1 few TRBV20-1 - TGCAGTGCCCGAGGACGCGAGATAAAGAACACTGAAGCTTTCTTT CSARGREIKNTEAFF
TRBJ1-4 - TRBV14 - TGTGCCAGCAGCCCTCGGACGGCCAATGAAAAACTGTTTTTT CASSPRTANEKLFF
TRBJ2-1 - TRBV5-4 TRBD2 TGTGCCAGCTCCGGCGGACTAGCCCTCAATGAGCAGTTCTTC CASSGGLALNEQFF
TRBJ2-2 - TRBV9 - TGTGCCAGCAGCGTAGAACCTACCGGGGAGCTGTTTTTT CASSVEPTGELFF
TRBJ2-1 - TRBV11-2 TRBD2 TGTGCCAGCAGCGAAACCCCCGGGACTAGTCCCACCTCCTACAATGAGCAGTTCTTC CASSETPGTSPTSYNEQFF
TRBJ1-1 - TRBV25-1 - TGTGCCAGCAGTGAAGGAGGCAGAATGAACACTGAAGCTTTCTTT CASSEGGRMNTEAFF
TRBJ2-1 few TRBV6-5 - TGTGCCAGCAGTTACGAGGTGGGATCGCTCAATGAGCAGTTCTTC CASSYEVGSLNEQFF
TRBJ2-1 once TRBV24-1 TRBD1 TGTGCCACCAGTGATCCGAGGACAGGGCACAATGAGCAGTTCTTC CATSDPRTGHNEQFF
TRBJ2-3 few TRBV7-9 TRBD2 TGTGCCAGCAGCTTAGCGCCGGGAGGGAAGGATACGCAGTATTTT CASSLAPGGKDTQYF
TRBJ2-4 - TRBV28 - TGTGCCAGCGGACCGGGACATAAAAACATTCAGTACTTC CASGPGHKNIQYF